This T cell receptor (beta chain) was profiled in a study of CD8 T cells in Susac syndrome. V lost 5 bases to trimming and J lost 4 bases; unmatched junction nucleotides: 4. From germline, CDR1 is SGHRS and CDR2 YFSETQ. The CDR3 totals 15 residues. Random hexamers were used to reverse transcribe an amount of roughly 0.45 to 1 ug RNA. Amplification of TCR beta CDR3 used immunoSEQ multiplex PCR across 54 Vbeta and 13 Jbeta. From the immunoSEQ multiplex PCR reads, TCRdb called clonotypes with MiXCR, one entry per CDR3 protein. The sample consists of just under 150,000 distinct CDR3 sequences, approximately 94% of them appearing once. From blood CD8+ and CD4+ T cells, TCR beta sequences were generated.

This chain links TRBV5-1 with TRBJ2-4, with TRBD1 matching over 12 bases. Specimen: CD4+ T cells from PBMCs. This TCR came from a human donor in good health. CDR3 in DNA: TGCGCCAGCAGGGGGGGACAGGGGGCGAAAAACATTCAGTACTTC. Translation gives CASRGGQGAKNIQYF.